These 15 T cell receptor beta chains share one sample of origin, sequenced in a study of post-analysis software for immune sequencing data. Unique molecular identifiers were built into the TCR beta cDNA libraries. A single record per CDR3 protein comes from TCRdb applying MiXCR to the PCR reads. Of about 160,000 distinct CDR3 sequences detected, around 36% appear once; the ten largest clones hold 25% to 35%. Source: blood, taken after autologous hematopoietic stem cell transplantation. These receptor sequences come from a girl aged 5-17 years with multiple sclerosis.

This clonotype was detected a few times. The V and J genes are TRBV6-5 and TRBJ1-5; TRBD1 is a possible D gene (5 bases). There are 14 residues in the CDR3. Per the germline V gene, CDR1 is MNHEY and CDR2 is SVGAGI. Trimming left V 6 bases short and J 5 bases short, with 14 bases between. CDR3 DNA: TGTGCCAGCAGCCCGGGGGGGACCGATCAGCCCCAGCATTTT. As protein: CASSPGGTDQPQHF.

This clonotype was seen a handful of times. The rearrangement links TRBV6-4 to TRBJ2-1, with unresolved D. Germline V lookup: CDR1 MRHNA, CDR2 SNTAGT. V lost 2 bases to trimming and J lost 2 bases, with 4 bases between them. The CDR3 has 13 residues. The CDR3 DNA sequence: TGTGCCAGCAGTGACGGGGCCTACAATGAGCAGTTCTTC. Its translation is CASSDGAYNEQFF.

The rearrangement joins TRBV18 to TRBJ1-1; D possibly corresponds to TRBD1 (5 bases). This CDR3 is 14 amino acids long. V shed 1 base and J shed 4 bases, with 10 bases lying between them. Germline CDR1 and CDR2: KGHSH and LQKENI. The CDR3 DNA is TGTGCCAGCTCACCACAAGGGGCGACCACTGAAGCTTTCTTT. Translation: CASSPQGATTEAFF.

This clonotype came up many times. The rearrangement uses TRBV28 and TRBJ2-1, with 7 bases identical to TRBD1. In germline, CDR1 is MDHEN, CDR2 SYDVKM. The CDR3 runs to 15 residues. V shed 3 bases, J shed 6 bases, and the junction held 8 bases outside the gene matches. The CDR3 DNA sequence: TGTGCCAGCAGTTTCGAGGGGACAGTCCTCAATGAGCAGTTCTTC. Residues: CASSFEGTVLNEQFF. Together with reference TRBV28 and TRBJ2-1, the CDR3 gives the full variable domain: DVKVTQSSRYLVKRTGEKVFLECVQDMDHENMFWYRQDPGLGLRLIYFSYDVKMKEKGDIPEGYSVSREKKERFSLILESASTNQTSMYLCASSFEGTVLNEQFFGPGTRLTVL.

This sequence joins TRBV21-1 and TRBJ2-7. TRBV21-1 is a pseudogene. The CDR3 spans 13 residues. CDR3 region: CASSKAKTYEQYF. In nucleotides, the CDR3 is TGTGCCAGCAGCAAAGCCAAAACCTACGAGCAGTACTTC.

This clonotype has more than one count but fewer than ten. In nucleotides, the CDR3 is TGTGCCAGCAGCCAGCAGACTAGCGGGAGGCCGGGAGTGGATACGCAGTATTTT. This sequence encodes CASSQQTSGRPGVDTQYF. This chain uses TRBV4-2 with TRBJ2-3; 13 bases fit TRBD2. CDR1 and CDR2 from the germline V gene are LGHNA and YNFKEQ. V shed 3 bases and J 6 bases; nucleotides not matched to a gene: 12. The CDR3 spans 18 residues.

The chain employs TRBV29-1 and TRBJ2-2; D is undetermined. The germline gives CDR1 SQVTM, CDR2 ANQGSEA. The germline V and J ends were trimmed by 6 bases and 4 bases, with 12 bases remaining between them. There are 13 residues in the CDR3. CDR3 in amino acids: CSVIPRPTGELFF. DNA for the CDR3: TGCAGCGTGATCCCCCGCCCCACCGGGGAGCTGTTTTTT.

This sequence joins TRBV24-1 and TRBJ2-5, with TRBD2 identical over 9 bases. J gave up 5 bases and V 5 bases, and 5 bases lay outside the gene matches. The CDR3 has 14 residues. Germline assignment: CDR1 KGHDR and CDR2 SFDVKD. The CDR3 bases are TGTGCCACCAGTGGTGGACTAGCGAGGGAGACCCAGTACTTC. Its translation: CATSGGLARETQYF.

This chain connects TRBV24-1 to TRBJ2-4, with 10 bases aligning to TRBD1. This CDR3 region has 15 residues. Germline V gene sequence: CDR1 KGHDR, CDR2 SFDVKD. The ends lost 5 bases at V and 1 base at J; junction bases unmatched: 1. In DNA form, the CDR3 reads TGTGCCACCAGTGCGGGACAGGGGGCCAAAAACATTCAGTACTTC. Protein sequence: CATSAGQGAKNIQYF.

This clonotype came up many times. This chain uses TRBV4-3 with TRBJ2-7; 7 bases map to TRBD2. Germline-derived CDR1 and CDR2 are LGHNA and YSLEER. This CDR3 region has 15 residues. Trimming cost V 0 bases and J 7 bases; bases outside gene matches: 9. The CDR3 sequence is CASSQDPSGAYEQYF. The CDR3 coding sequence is TGCGCCAGCAGCCAAGACCCCAGCGGGGCGTATGAGCAGTACTTC.

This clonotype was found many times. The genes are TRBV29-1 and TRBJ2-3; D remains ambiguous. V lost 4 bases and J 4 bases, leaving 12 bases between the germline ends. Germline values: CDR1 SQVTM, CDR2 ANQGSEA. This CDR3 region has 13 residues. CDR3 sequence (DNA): TGCAGCGTTGCGCCCACCGTGGCAGATACGCAGTATTTT. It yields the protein CSVAPTVADTQYF.

The CDR3 reads CASSYIGAPANYGYTF. In DNA, the CDR3 is TGTGCCAGCAGTTACATAGGGGCCCCAGCTAACTATGGCTACACCTTC. The rearrangement joins TRBV6-6 to TRBJ1-2, with TRBD1 as a possible D gene (5 bases). V dropped 2 bases and J dropped 0 bases, with 13 bases sitting between them. This CDR3 spans 16 amino acids. Per germline, CDR1 MNHNY and CDR2 SVGAGI (reference sequence).

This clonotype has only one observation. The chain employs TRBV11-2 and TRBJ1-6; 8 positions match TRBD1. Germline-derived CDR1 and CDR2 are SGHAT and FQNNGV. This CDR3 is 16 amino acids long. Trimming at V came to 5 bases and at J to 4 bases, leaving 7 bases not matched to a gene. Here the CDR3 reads CASSAETGVYNSPLHF. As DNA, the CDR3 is TGTGCCAGCAGCGCTGAGACAGGGGTTTATAATTCACCCCTCCACTTT.

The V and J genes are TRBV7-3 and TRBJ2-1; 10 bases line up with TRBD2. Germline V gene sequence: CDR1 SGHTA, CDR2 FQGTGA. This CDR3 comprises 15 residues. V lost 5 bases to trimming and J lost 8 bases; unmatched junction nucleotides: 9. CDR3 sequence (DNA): TGTGCCAGCAGCCCGGCTAGCGGGAGTAACTATGAGCAGTTCTTC. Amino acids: CASSPASGSNYEQFF. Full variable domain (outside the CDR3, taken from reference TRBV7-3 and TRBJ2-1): GAGVSQTPSNKVTEKGKYVELRCDPISGHTALYWYRQSLGQGPEFLIYFQGTGAADDSGLPNDRFFAVRPEGSVSTLKIQRTERGDSAVYLCASSPASGSNYEQFFGPGTRLTVL.

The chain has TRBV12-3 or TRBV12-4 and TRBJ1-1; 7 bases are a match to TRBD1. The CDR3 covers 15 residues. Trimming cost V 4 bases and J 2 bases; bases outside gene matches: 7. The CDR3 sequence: CASSSPGQFNTEAFF. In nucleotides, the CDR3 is TGTGCCAGCAGTTCCCCGGGACAGTTTAACACTGAAGCTTTCTTT.